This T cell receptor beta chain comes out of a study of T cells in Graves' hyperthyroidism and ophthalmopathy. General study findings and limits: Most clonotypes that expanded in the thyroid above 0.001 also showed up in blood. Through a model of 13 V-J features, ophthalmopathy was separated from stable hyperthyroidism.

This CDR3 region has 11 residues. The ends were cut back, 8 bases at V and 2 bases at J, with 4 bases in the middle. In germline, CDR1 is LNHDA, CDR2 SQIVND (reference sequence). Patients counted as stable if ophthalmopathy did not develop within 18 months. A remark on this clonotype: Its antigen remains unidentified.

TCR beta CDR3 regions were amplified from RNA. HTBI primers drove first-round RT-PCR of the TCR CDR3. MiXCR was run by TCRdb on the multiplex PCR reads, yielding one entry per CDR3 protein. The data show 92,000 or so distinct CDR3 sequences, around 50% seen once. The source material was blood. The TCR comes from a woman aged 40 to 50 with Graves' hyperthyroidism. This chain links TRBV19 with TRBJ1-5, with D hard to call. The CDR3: CASDGNQPQHF. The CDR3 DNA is TGTGCCAGTGACGGCAATCAGCCCCAGCATTTT.